Following are 23 T cell receptor beta chains from one sample sequenced in a study of neurological immune-mediated disorders. In TCRdb, the 5' RACE reads were re-called with MiXCR into one record per CDR3 protein. This table holds tens of thousands of distinct CDR3 sequences, roughly 8.8% found once. The sample's time point: longitudinal time-point 3. Sequencing was performed on PBMCs. Receptors were obtained from a woman between 40 and 50 years old in good health.

At least ten counts were recorded for this clonotype. This chain joins TRBV9 and TRBJ2-1; no clear D gene. Germline CDR1 and CDR2: SGDLS and YYNGEE. V was pared by 6 bases and J by 0 bases, with 7 bases between. The CDR3 spans 13 residues. This CDR3 reads CASTGSSYNEQFF. CDR3 bases: TGTGCCAGCACGGGCAGCTCCTACAATGAGCAGTTCTTC.

This chain uses TRBV5-5 with TRBJ1-2, with D uncertain. Germline V gene lookup returns CDR1 SGHKS and CDR2 YYEKEE (reference sequence). With 0 bases removed from V and 12 bases from J, the gap between germline ends came to 15 bases. CDR3 length: 13 residues. The CDR3 region has the DNA TGTGCCAGCAGCTTGGTAGGAGGCGGAGGCCACACCTTC. It codes for CASSLVGGGGHTF. The full variable domain, completed using reference TRBV5-5 and TRBJ1-2, is DAGVTQSPTHLIKTRGQQVTLRCSPISGHKSVSWYQQVLGQGPQFIFQYYEKEERGRGNFPDRFSARQFPNYSSELNVNALLLGDSALYLCASSLVGGGGHTFGSGTRLTVV.

In this sample, this clonotype turned up many times. The genes are TRBV29-1 and TRBJ1-1, with TRBD1 identical over 7 bases. The trim removed 6 bases at V and 5 bases at J, leaving 9 bases unmatched. The germline V gene has CDR1 SQVTM and CDR2 ANQGSEA. The CDR3 runs to 13 residues. The CDR3 bases are TGCAGCGTAACACCGACAGGGAGGACTGAAGCTTTCTTT. Translated, it gives CSVTPTGRTEAFF.

In this sample, this clonotype turned up many times. The chain employs TRBV29-1 and TRBJ2-7; TRBD1 matches 12 bases. After removal of 4 bases from V and 4 bases from J, the junction contained 5 bases not matched to a gene. Germline V lookup: CDR1 SQVTM, CDR2 ANQGSEA. The CDR3 runs 14 residues. The CDR3 DNA reads TGCAGCGTTGGCGGGACAGGGGGCAAATACGAGCAGTACTTC. It encodes CSVGGTGGKYEQYF.

This clonotype has at least ten counts. The CDR3 region is CASSYSRTEAFF. CDR3 in DNA: TGTGCCAGCAGTTATTCCCGCACTGAAGCTTTCTTT. V usage is TRBV6-2 or TRBV6-3 and J usage is TRBJ1-1; D uncertain. Looked up from germline, CDR1 is MNHEY and CDR2 is SVGEGT. This CDR3 contains 12 residues. With 3 bases removed from V and 4 bases from J, the gap between germline ends came to 6 bases.

The table lists this clonotype with many counts. The V call is TRBV24-1, the J call TRBJ2-7; unclear D gene. Germline V lookup: CDR1 KGHDR, CDR2 SFDVKD. This CDR3 comprises 13 residues. V gave up 0 bases and J gave up 9 bases, with 11 bases separating them. Here the CDR3 reads CATSDLKDRRQYF. The CDR3 DNA sequence: TGTGCCACCAGTGATTTGAAGGATAGGCGGCAGTACTTC.

This clonotype was counted at least ten times. The chain employs TRBV5-5 and TRBJ1-1; 9 bases map to TRBD1. Per the germline V gene, CDR1 is SGHKS and CDR2 is YYEKEE (reference sequence). V was pared by 4 bases and J by 4 bases, with 14 bases of the junction left unmatched. The CDR3 runs 17 residues. CDR3 residues: CASSRSLDRGVSTEAFF. The CDR3 nucleotides are TGTGCCAGCAGCCGATCCCTAGACAGGGGGGTTTCCACTGAAGCTTTCTTT.

In this sample, this clonotype turned up many times. The chain links TRBV4-2 to TRBJ1-3, with D perhaps TRBD1 (6 bases). Germline CDR1 LGHNA, CDR2 YNFKEQ. V was shortened by 3 bases and J by 0 bases, with 15 bases between the two germline ends. There are 17 residues in the CDR3. CDR3 DNA sequence: TGTGCCAGCAGCCAGGGTTCACAGGGCGTCTCTGGAAACACCATATATTTT. It specifies CASSQGSQGVSGNTIYF.

In its sample, this clonotype was seen many times. The J gene is TRBJ2-3, the V gene TRBV7-2; D ambiguous. The germline V gene encodes CDR1 SGHTA and CDR2 FQGNSA. The germline V and J ends were trimmed by 5 bases and 0 bases, with 6 bases remaining between them. This CDR3 is 13 amino acids long. CDR3 bases: TGTGCCAGCAGCCGTTTTAGCACAGATACGCAGTATTTT. The encoded protein is CASSRFSTDTQYF. Variable domain in full (rest from reference TRBV7-2 and TRBJ2-3): GAGVSQSPSNKVTEKGKDVELRCDPISGHTALYWYRQSLGQGLEFLIYFQGNSAPDKSGLPSDRFSAERTGGSVSTLTIQRTQQEDSAVYLCASSRFSTDTQYFGPGTRLTVL.

This clonotype has a count of ten or more. The chain combines TRBV2 with TRBJ1-1, with 11 bases matching TRBD1. The CDR3 totals 13 residues. Germline V CDR1 and CDR2: SNHLY, FYNNEI. V shed 5 bases, J shed 8 bases, and the junction held 4 bases outside the gene matches. CDR3 DNA: TGTGCCAGCAGTCGGGGGACAGGGGGGGAAGCTTTCTTT. Its translation is CASSRGTGGEAFF. The variable domain in full, completed from reference TRBV2 and TRBJ1-1, reads EPEVTQTPSHQVTQMGQEVILRCVPISNHLYFYWYRQILGQKVEFLVSFYNNEISEKSEIFDDQFSVERPDGSNFTLKIRSTKLEDSAMYFCASSRGTGGEAFFGQGTRLTVV.

This clonotype has just a few counts. The chain links TRBV19 to TRBJ1-1, with 9 bases that match TRBD1. The CDR3 covers 16 residues. Germline trimming cut 5 bases from V and 4 bases from J; bases unmatched to any gene: 11. CDR1 and CDR2 from the germline V gene are LNHDA and SQIVND (reference sequence). CDR3 sequence (DNA): TGTGCCAGTAGTCTCTCCGGGACAGGGATAGGCACTGAAGCTTTCTTT. Protein: CASSLSGTGIGTEAFF.

This clonotype came up many times. V is TRBV5-1 and J is TRBJ1-2; tentatively, D is TRBD1 (5 bases). The CDR3 sequence is 13 residues long. CDR1 is SGHRS and CDR2 is YFSETQ in the germline V gene. The V and J ends lost 5 bases and 11 bases respectively, with 19 bases between them. This CDR3 reads CASRSQIGAAYTF. The CDR3 DNA reads as TGCGCCAGCAGATCCCAGATAGGGGCAGCGTACACCTTC. Looking up the rest from reference TRBV5-1 and TRBJ1-2 gives the full variable domain: KAGVTQTPRYLIKTRGQQVTLSCSPISGHRSVSWYQQTPGQGLQFLFEYFSETQRNKGNFPGRFSGRQFSNSRSEMNVSTLELGDSALYLCASRSQIGAAYTFGSGTRLTVV.

This clonotype was seen many times. The V and J genes are TRBV12-3 or TRBV12-4 and TRBJ1-2; D is ambiguous. The CDR3 length is 13 residues. The ends were cut back, 3 bases at V and 8 bases at J, with 13 bases in the middle. The CDR3 here is CASSFDAAGGYTF. CDR3 bases: TGTGCCAGCAGTTTTGATGCGGCTGGAGGCTACACCTTC.

This clonotype was detected many times. The chain has TRBV6-6 and TRBJ2-5, with D hard to call. The CDR3 sequence is 15 residues long. The germline gives CDR1 MNHNY, CDR2 SVGAGI (reference sequence). Trimming pared 4 bases from V and 5 bases from J, leaving 17 bases between. The CDR3 DNA follows: TGTGCCAGCAGTTCCCCCTTTGAGGCTCGTGAGACCCAGTACTTC. This gives the protein CASSSPFEARETQYF.

This clonotype was counted ten times or more. The chain employs TRBV20-1 and TRBJ2-7; the D gene is possibly TRBD1 (5 bases). CDR1 DFQATT and CDR2 SNEGSKA come from the germline V gene (reference sequence). V lost 0 bases and J 2 bases, leaving 11 bases between the germline ends. The CDR3 extends over 14 amino acids. Written as DNA, the CDR3 is TGCAGTGCTAGAGAACGTGACAGTACCTACGAGCAGTACTTC. It yields the protein CSARERDSTYEQYF.

This clonotype has just a few counts. This chain uses TRBV19 with TRBJ1-1, with 7 positions matching TRBD1. V lost 4 bases, J lost 1 base, and 3 bases stayed unmatched. Germline assignment: CDR1 LNHDA and CDR2 SQIVND (reference sequence). The CDR3 is made up of 14 amino acids. Here the CDR3 reads CASSRGQPNTEAFF. CDR3 nucleotide sequence: TGTGCCAGTAGTAGGGGACAGCCGAACACTGAAGCTTTCTTT.

This clonotype has ten or more counts. The chain employs TRBV7-2 and TRBJ2-3, with 12 bases lining up with TRBD2. Trimming at V came to 5 bases and at J to 5 bases, leaving 8 bases not matched to a gene. The CDR3 has 16 amino acids. Germline CDR1 reads SGHTA; CDR2 reads FQGNSA. The CDR3 spells CASSPALAGGGDTQYF. In DNA form, the CDR3 reads TGTGCCAGCAGCCCCGCTCTAGCGGGAGGGGGAGATACGCAGTATTTT.

This CDR3 reads CSATDARGDTDTQYF. In nucleotides, the CDR3 is TGCAGTGCTACGGATGCGCGGGGGGACACAGATACGCAGTATTTT. V and J are TRBV20-1 and TRBJ2-3; TRBD2 agrees at 8 bases. With V trimmed by 4 bases and J by 2 bases, 8 bases remained unmatched. CDR3 length: 15 residues. CDR1 and CDR2 from the germline V gene are DFQATT and SNEGSKA (reference sequence).

The chain has TRBV6-2 or TRBV6-3 and TRBJ1-1; no definite D call. The V gene's germline CDR1 is MNHEY and CDR2 SVGEGT. The V end was cut by 2 bases, the J end by 4 bases, with 11 bases between. The CDR3 is made up of 14 amino acids. The CDR3 spells CASSYGGRGTEAFF. CDR3 DNA sequence: TGTGCCAGCAGTTACGGAGGGCGAGGCACTGAAGCTTTCTTT.

This clonotype came up many times. The chain couples TRBV7-2 to TRBJ1-3, with TRBD1 matching over 7 bases. Germline V gives CDR1 SGHTA, CDR2 FQGNSA. CDR3 size: 16 residues. V gave up 7 bases and J gave up 0 bases; unmatched junction bases: 9. The DNA for the CDR3 is TGTGCCAGCACCCAGGGGGGGCTTTACTCTGGAAACACCATATATTTT. This encodes CASTQGGLYSGNTIYF. The whole variable domain, remainder taken from reference TRBV7-2 and TRBJ1-3, is GAGVSQSPSNKVTEKGKDVELRCDPISGHTALYWYRQSLGQGLEFLIYFQGNSAPDKSGLPSDRFSAERTGGSVSTLTIQRTQQEDSAVYLCASTQGGLYSGNTIYFGEGSWLTVV.

The table lists this clonotype with many counts. The chain has TRBV20-1 and TRBJ2-3; TRBD2 might be the D (5 bases). The CDR3 covers 15 residues. CDR1 is DFQATT and CDR2 is SNEGSKA in the germline V gene (reference sequence). Trimming shortened V by 6 bases and J by 3 bases, and 19 bases separated the two germline ends. This CDR3 is CSAGVRALWTDTQYF. The DNA of the CDR3 is TGCAGTGCGGGAGTCCGGGCCCTTTGGACAGATACGCAGTATTTT.

This clonotype has ten or more counts. This CDR3 is CASSSDGTVGTEAFF. The CDR3 DNA is TGCGCCAGCAGCTCGGACGGGACAGTTGGCACTGAAGCTTTCTTT. The rearrangement uses TRBV5-1 and TRBJ1-1; 7 nucleotides align to TRBD1. V was pared by 3 bases and J by 4 bases, with 9 bases of the junction left unmatched. Germline values: CDR1 SGHRS, CDR2 YFSETQ. This CDR3 is built from 15 residues.

This clonotype has a handful of counts. A much larger clone is a single base away; this may be a read error. The V gene is TRBV20-1, the J gene TRBJ1-5; a possible D gene is TRBD1 (5 bases). Germline CDR1 and CDR2: DFQATT and SNEGSKA (reference sequence). CDR3 size: 13 residues. This CDR3 is CSASEQVNRPQHF. CDR3 DNA: TGCAGTGCTAGCGAACAGGTTAATCGGCCCCAGCATTTT.